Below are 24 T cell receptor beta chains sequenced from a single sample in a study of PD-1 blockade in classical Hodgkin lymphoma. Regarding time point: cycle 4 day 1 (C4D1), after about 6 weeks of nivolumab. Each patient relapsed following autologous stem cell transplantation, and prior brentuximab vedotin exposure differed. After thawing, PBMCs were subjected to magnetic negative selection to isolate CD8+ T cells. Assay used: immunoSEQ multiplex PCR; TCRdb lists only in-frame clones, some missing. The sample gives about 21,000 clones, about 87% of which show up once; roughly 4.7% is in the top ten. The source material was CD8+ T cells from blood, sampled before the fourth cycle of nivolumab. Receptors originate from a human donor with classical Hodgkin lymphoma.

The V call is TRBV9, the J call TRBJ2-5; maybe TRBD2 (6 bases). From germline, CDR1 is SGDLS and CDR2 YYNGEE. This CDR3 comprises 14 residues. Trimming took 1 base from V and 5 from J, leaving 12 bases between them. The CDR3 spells CASSVYGGRETQYF. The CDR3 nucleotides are TGTGCCAGCAGCGTATACGGAGGGAGGGAGACCCAGTACTTC.

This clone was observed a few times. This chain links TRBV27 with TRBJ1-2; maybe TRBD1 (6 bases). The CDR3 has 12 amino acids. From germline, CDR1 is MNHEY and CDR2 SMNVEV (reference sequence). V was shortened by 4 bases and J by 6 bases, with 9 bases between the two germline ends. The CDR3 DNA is TGTGCCAGCAGTTCTTACAGGGATGGCTACACCTTC. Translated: CASSSYRDGYTF.

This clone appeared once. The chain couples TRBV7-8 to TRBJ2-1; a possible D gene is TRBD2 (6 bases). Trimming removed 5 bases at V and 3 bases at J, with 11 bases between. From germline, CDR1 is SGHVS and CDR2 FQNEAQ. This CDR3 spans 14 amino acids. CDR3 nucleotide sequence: TGTGCCAGCAGCCTACGGCGGGGCTACAATGAGCAGTTCTTC. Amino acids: CASSLRRGYNEQFF.

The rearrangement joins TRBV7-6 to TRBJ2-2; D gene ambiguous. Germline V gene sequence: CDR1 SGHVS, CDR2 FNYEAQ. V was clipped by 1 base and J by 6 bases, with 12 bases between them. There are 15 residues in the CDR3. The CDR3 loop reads CASSLGYGRAGELFF. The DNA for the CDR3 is TGTGCCAGCAGCTTAGGGTACGGAAGGGCCGGGGAGCTGTTTTTT.

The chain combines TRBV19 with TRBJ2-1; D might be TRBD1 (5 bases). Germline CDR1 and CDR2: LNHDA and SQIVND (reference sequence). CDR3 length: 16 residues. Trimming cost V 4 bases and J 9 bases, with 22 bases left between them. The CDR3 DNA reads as TGTGCCAGTAGTAGGCGAGCGAGGAGCCCCCAGGGTGAGCAGTTCTTC. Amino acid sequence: CASSRRARSPQGEQFF.

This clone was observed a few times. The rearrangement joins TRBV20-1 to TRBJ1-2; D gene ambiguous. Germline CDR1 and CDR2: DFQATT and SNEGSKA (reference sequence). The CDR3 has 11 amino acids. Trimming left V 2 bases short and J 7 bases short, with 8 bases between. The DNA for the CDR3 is TGCAGTGCTAGAAAGGTTGCTGGCTACACCTTC. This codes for CSARKVAGYTF.

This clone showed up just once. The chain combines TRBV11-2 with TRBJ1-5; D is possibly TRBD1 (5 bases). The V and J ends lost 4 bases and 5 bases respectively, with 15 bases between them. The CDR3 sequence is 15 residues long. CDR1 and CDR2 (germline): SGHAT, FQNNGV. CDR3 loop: CASSWYDSSDQPQHF. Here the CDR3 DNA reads TGTGCCAGCAGCTGGTACGACAGTTCTGATCAGCCCCAGCATTTT. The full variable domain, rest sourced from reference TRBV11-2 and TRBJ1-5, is EAGVAQSPRYKIIEKRQSVAFWCNPISGHATLYWYQQILGQGPKLLIQFQNNGVVDDSQLPKDRFSAERLKGVDSTLKIQPAKLEDSAVYLCASSWYDSSDQPQHFGDGTRLSIL.

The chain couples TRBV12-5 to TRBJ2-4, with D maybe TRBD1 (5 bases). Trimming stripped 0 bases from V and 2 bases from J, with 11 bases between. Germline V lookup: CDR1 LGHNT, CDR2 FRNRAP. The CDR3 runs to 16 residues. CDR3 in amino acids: CASGLVHQGTKNIQYF. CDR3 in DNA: TGTGCTAGTGGTTTGGTACATCAGGGAACCAAAAACATTCAGTACTTC. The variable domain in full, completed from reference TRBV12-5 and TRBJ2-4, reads DARVTQTPRHKVTEMGQEVTMRCQPILGHNTVFWYRQTMMQGLELLAYFRNRAPLDDSGMPKDRFSAEMPDATLATLKIQPSEPRDSAVYFCASGLVHQGTKNIQYFGAGTRLSVL.

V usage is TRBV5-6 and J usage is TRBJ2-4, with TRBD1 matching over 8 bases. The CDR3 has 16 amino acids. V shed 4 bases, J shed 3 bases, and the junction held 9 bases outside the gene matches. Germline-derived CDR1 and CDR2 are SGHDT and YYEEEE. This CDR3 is CASSPTGDPLKNIQYF. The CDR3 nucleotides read TGTGCCAGCAGCCCGACAGGGGACCCCCTCAAAAACATTCAGTACTTC. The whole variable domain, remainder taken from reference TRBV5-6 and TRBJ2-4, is DAGVTQSPTHLIKTRGQQVTLRCSPKSGHDTVSWYQQALGQGPQFIFQYYEEEERQRGNFPDRFSGHQFPNYSSELNVNALLLGDSALYLCASSPTGDPLKNIQYFGAGTRLSVL.

This CDR3 reads CAISAAGWDRRNTEAFF. CDR3 nucleotide sequence: TGTGCCATCAGCGCAGCCGGCTGGGACAGGAGGAACACTGAAGCTTTCTTT. The chain is built from TRBV10-3 and TRBJ1-1; 8 bases line up with TRBD1. Trimming removed 6 bases from V and 1 base from J; junction bases left unmatched: 13. Germline CDR1 is ENHRY and CDR2 is SYGVKD. CDR3 length equals 17 residues.

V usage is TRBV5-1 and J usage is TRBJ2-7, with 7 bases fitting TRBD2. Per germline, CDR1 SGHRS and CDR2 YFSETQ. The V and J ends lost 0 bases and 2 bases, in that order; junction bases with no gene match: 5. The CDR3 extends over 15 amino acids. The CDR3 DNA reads TGCGCCAGCAGCTTGGCCTCGGGGGGACCCTACGAGCAGTACTTC. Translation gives CASSLASGGPYEQYF.

CDR3 sequence: CASSQENSLYGYTF. DNA of the CDR3: TGCGCCAGCAGCCAAGAAAACTCACTCTATGGCTACACCTTC. V usage is TRBV4-1 and J usage is TRBJ1-2; D ambiguous. Between the trimmed V and J ends, which lost 0 bases and 4 bases, there was a span of 9 bases. The CDR3 totals 14 residues. Germline CDR1 reads MGHRA; CDR2 reads YSYEKL.

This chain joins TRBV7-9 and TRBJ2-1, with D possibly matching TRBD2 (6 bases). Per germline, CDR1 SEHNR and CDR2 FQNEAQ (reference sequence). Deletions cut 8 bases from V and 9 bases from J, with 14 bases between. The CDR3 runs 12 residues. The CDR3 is CASAGGPPEQFF. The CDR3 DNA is TGTGCCAGCGCAGGAGGGCCCCCTGAGCAGTTCTTC. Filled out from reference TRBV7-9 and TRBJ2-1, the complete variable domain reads DTGVSQNPRHKITKRGQNVTFRCDPISEHNRLYWYRQTLGQGPEFLTYFQNEAQLEKSRLLSDRFSAERPKGSFSTLEIQRTEQGDSAMYLCASAGGPPEQFFGPGTRLTVL.

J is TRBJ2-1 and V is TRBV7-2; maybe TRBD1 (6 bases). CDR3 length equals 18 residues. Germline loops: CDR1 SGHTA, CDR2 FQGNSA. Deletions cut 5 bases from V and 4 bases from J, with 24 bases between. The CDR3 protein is CASSRIADGTIEYNEQFF. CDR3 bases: TGTGCCAGCAGCCGAATCGCCGACGGGACAATAGAGTACAATGAGCAGTTCTTC.

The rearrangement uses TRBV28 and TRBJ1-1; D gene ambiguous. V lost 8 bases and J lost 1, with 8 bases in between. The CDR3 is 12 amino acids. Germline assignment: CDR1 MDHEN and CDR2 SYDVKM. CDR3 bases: TGTGCCAGCGACGACCCGAACACTGAAGCTTTCTTT. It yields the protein CASDDPNTEAFF.

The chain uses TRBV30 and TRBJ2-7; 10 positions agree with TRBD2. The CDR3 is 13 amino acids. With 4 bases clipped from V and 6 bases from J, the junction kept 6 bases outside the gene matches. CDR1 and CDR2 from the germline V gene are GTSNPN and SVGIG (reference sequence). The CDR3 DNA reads TGTGCCTGGACTAGCGGGAGAGCGAGCGAGCAGTACTTC. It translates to CAWTSGRASEQYF.

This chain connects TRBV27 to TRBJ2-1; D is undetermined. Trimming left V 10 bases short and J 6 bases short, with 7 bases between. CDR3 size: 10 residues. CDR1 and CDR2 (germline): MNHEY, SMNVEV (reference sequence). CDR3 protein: CATGGNEQFF. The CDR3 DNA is TGTGCCACGGGCGGCAATGAGCAGTTCTTC.

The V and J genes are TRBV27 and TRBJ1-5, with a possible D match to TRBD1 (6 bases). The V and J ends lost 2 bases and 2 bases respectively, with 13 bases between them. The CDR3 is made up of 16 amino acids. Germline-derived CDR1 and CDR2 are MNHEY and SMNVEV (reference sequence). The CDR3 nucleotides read TGTGCCAGCAGTTTAGGTGGAGGGGGAGGCAATCAGCCCCAGCATTTT. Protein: CASSLGGGGGNQPQHF.

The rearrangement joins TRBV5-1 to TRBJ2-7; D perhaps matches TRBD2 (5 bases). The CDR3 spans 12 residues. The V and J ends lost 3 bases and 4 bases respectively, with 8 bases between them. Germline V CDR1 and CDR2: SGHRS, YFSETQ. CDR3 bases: TGCGCCAGCAGCTCCACTAGGTACGAGCAGTACTTC. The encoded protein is CASSSTRYEQYF.

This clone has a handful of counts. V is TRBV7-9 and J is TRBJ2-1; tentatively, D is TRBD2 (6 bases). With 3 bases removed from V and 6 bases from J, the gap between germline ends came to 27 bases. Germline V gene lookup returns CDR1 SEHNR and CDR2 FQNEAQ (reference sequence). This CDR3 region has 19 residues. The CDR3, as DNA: TGTGCCAGCAGCTTCCATGTTTCGGTCGGCGCCACGGGGGTCAATGAGCAGTTCTTC. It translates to CASSFHVSVGATGVNEQFF.

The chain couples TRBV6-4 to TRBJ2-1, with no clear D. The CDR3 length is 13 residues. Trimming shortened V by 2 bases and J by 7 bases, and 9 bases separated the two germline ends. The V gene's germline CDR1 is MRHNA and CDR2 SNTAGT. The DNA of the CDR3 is TGTGCCAGCAGTGACGGCTCTCGAAATGAGCAGTTCTTC. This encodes CASSDGSRNEQFF.

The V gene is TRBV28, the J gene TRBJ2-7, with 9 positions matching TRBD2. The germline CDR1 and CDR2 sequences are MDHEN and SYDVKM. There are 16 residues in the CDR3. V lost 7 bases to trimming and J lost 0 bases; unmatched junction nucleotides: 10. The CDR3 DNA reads TGTGCCAGCAAAATCTTAGCGGGAGAGAGCTCCTACGAGCAGTACTTC. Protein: CASKILAGESSYEQYF.

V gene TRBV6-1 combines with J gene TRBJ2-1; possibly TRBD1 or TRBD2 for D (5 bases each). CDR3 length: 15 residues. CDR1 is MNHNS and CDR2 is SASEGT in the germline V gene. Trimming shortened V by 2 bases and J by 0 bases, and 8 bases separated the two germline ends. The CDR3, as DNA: TGTGCCAGCAGTGAATCAGGGAGCTCCTACAATGAGCAGTTCTTC. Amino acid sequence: CASSESGSSYNEQFF.

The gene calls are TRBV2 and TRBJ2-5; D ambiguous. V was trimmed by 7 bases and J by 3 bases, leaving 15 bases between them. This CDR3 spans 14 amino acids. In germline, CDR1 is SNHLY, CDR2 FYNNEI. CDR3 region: CASTQWQAEETQYF. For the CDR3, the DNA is TGTGCCAGCACGCAGTGGCAGGCAGAAGAGACCCAGTACTTC.